The 5 T cell receptor beta chains below were found in one sample sequenced in a study of TIL therapy for anti-PD-1-resistant metastatic lung cancer. Specified time point: pre-treatment sample, taken before nivolumab and TIL therapy. Pleural nodules or supraclavicular lymph nodes made up most of the excised metastases sampled. Sequencing used immunoSEQ v3. TCRdb's table, derived via immunoSEQ multiplex PCR, lists solely in-frame clones and lacks some. The repertoire holds some 6,300 clones, roughly 64% seen once, with more than 15% in the top ten. Source: tumor tissue, taken at baseline. These TCRs come from a person aged 25-79 years with non-small cell lung cancer.

This chain uses TRBV2 with TRBJ1-3; D gene unclear. Per the germline V gene, CDR1 is SNHLY and CDR2 is FYNNEI. The CDR3 runs to 15 residues. The V and J ends lost 2 bases and 0 bases respectively, with 8 bases between them. CDR3 nucleotide sequence: TGTGCCAGCAGTGAACGGCAGTTCTCTGGAAACACCATATATTTT. This translates into CASSERQFSGNTIYF.

The chain combines TRBV7-9 with TRBJ2-7; 15 positions agree with TRBD2. Trimming removed 5 bases from V and 7 bases from J; junction bases left unmatched: 15. CDR3 size: 18 residues. From germline, CDR1 is SEHNR and CDR2 FQNEAQ (reference sequence). CDR3 DNA: TGTGCCAGCAGCCTCGGGACTAGCGGGGGGCTCCTACTAGGGGAGCAGTACGTC. It is translated as CASSLGTSGGLLLGEQYV.

This sequence joins TRBV5-1 and TRBJ1-4; D ambiguous. V was pared by 5 bases and J by 3 bases, with 11 bases between. The CDR3 loop spans 14 amino acids. Germline CDR1 and CDR2: SGHRS and YFSETQ. The CDR3 bases are TGCGCCAGCAGGTATAGGCGTGCTAATGAAAAACTGTTTTTT. It codes for CASRYRRANEKLFF.

V is TRBV5-5 and J is TRBJ2-7; 7 bases match TRBD1. The CDR3 totals 14 residues. V lost 4 bases to trimming and J lost 1 base; unmatched junction nucleotides: 5. Germline CDR1 SGHKS, CDR2 YYEKEE (reference sequence). The CDR3: CASSGTGESYEQYF. For the CDR3, the DNA is TGTGCCAGCAGCGGTACAGGGGAATCCTACGAGCAGTACTTC.

The rearrangement joins TRBV12-5 to TRBJ1-6, with D possibly being TRBD1 (5 bases). The CDR3 runs 15 residues. The germline gives CDR1 LGHNT, CDR2 FRNRAP. V was clipped by 1 base and J by 3 bases, with 7 bases between them. The CDR3: CASGLGQSYNSPLHF. For the CDR3, the DNA is TGTGCTAGTGGTTTGGGACAGAGCTATAATTCACCCCTCCACTTT.